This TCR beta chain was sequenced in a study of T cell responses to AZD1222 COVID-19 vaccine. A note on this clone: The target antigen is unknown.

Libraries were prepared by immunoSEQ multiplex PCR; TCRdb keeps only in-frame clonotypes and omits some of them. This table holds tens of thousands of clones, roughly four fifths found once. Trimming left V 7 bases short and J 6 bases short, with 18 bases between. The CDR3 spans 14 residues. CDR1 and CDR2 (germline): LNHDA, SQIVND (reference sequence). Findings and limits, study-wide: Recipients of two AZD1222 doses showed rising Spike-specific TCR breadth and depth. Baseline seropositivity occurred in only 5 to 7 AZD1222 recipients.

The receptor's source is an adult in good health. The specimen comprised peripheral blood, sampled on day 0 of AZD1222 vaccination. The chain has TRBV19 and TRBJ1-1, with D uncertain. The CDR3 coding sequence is TGTGCCAGTATCGATCCGGGCAGGCTCGCTGAAGCTTTCTTT. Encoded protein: CASIDPGRLAEAFF.